The next 28 T cell receptor beta chains were all read from a single sample in a study of response to subunit inactivated influenza vaccine. TCRdb re-analysed the RT-PCR reads in MiXCR, keeping a single row per CDR3 protein. The table lists about 300,000 distinct CDR3 sequences, approximately 20% of them singletons. Sequenced material: PBMCs from blood, taken less than 22 months after vaccination. The receptors come from a man aged 45 to 70 who received an inactivated influenza vaccine.

This clonotype appeared many times. The V and J genes are TRBV28 and TRBJ1-2; D remains ambiguous. Trimming removed 7 bases at V and 8 bases at J, with 20 bases between. The CDR3 sequence is 14 residues long. Germline CDR1 and CDR2: MDHEN and SYDVKM. CDR3: CASITTAQPQGYTF. CDR3 coding DNA: TGTGCCAGCATTACAACGGCACAACCCCAAGGCTACACCTTC.

This clonotype was seen repeatedly, ten times or more. The chain is built from TRBV15 and TRBJ1-2, with D possibly TRBD1 on 5 matching bases. Germline V gene sequence: CDR1 LNHNV, CDR2 YYDKDF (reference sequence). The CDR3 is 14 residues long. Trimming took off 5 bases at V and 4 bases at J, with 14 bases between the two ends. The chain's CDR3 is CATSGRGTAYGYTF. The CDR3 DNA sequence: TGTGCCACCAGCGGGCGTGGGACCGCCTATGGCTACACCTTC.

This chain joins TRBV19 and TRBJ1-1, with D unclear. Germline V gene lookup returns CDR1 LNHDA and CDR2 SQIVND (reference sequence). Trimming left V 6 bases short and J 0 bases short, with 8 bases between. The CDR3 spans 13 residues. The CDR3 nucleotides read TGTGCCAGTAGGAAGGTACTGAACACTGAAGCTTTCTTT. Translated: CASRKVLNTEAFF.

The CDR3 protein is CASSQGGQGQDEQYF. DNA for the CDR3: TGCGCCAGCAGCCAAGGAGGGCAGGGTCAGGACGAGCAGTACTTC. J is TRBJ2-7 and V is TRBV4-3; either TRBD1 or TRBD2 may supply D (5 bases each). Germline V gives CDR1 LGHNA, CDR2 YSLEER. Trimming shortened V by 1 base and J by 5 bases, and 15 bases separated the two germline ends. The CDR3 has 15 amino acids.

Ten or more counts support this clonotype. This chain uses TRBV6-5 with TRBJ1-4; TRBD1 matches at 8 bases. Germline assignment: CDR1 MNHEY and CDR2 SVGAGI. V shed 0 bases and J 7 bases; nucleotides not matched to a gene: 10. The CDR3 covers 17 residues. The CDR3 reads CASSYSPPTGAGEKLFF. The CDR3 DNA sequence: TGTGCCAGCAGTTACTCACCTCCGACAGGGGCAGGTGAAAAACTGTTTTTT.

The chain couples TRBV12-3 or TRBV12-4 to TRBJ1-4, with D hard to call. The V end was cut by 5 bases, the J end by 7 bases, with 17 bases between. CDR3 length equals 15 residues. The CDR3 sequence: CASSGRLGRGEKLFF. CDR3 nucleotide sequence: TGTGCCAGCAGTGGGCGTTTAGGGCGTGGTGAAAAACTGTTTTTT.

The chain is built from TRBV27 and TRBJ1-1; 11 nucleotides agree with TRBD1. Per the germline V gene, CDR1 is MNHEY and CDR2 is SMNVEV (reference sequence). With 4 bases clipped from V and 4 bases from J, the junction kept 5 bases outside the gene matches. There are 15 residues in the CDR3. The CDR3 sequence is CASSSDRGRGTEAFF. DNA for the CDR3: TGTGCCAGCAGTTCGGACAGGGGGCGGGGCACTGAAGCTTTCTTT.

This chain joins TRBV9 and TRBJ2-1; D may be TRBD2 (5 bases). The CDR3 is 15 amino acids. V lost 0 bases and J 2 bases, leaving 9 bases between the germline ends. Germline V gene lookup returns CDR1 SGDLS and CDR2 YYNGEE. The CDR3 is CASSVAGWTYNEQFF. The CDR3 nucleotides read TGTGCCAGCAGCGTAGCGGGATGGACCTACAATGAGCAGTTCTTC. Supplemented by reference TRBV9 and TRBJ2-1, the full variable domain reads DSGVTQTPKHLITATGQRVTLRCSPRSGDLSVYWYQQSLDQGLQFLIQYYNGEERAKGNILERFSAQQFPDLHSELNLSSLELGDSALYFCASSVAGWTYNEQFFGPGTRLTVL.

This clonotype was observed a handful of times. The V call is TRBV3-1, the J call TRBJ1-3; a possible D gene is TRBD1 (5 bases). The germline V gene encodes CDR1 LGHDT and CDR2 YNNKEL (reference sequence). The CDR3 contains 17 residues. The V end was cut by 0 bases, the J end by 0 bases, with 12 bases between. The CDR3 DNA sequence: TGTGCCAGCAGCCAAGATCACACAGGCATCTCTGGAAACACCATATATTTT. As protein: CASSQDHTGISGNTIYF.

The V gene is TRBV20-1, the J gene TRBJ1-6; perhaps TRBD1 as D (6 bases). Trimming removed 4 bases from V and 7 bases from J, with 20 bases in between. CDR1 is DFQATT, CDR2 SNEGSKA, per germline (reference sequence). The length of the CDR3 is 16 residues. The CDR3 reads CSANPLSGQRNSPLHF. For the CDR3, the DNA is TGCAGTGCTAACCCCCTCTCCGGACAGAGGAATTCACCCCTCCACTTT.

This clonotype came up a few times. This rearrangement joins TRBV6-5 to TRBJ2-2, with 14 bases fitting TRBD2. J was trimmed by 6 bases and V by 4 bases; bases with no gene match: 7. The CDR3 loop spans 17 amino acids. CDR1 and CDR2 from the germline V gene are MNHEY and SVGAGI. CDR3 in DNA: TGTGCCAGCAGTTCCCCGTCGACTAGCGGGGGGGCCGGGGAGCTGTTTTTT. As protein: CASSSPSTSGGAGELFF.

This clonotype has more than one count but fewer than ten. The chain joins TRBV12-3 or TRBV12-4 to TRBJ1-5; unclear D gene. The CDR3 runs 15 residues. V shed 3 bases and J shed 8 bases, with 17 bases lying between them. The CDR3: CASSFNLVRGEPQHF. The CDR3 DNA is TGTGCCAGCAGTTTTAACCTGGTCAGAGGTGAGCCCCAGCATTTT.

There are a few counts of this clonotype. The chain has TRBV4-3 and TRBJ1-6; D is uncertain. The germline CDR1 and CDR2 sequences are LGHNA and YSLEER. The CDR3 is made up of 15 amino acids. Trimming took 0 bases from V and 9 from J, leaving 12 bases between them. The CDR3 bases are TGCGCCAGCAGCCAAGAGTTTGGGCGAGTTTCACCCCTCCACTTT. The encoded protein is CASSQEFGRVSPLHF.

The V call is TRBV29-1, the J call TRBJ2-7; the match to TRBD2 covers 9 bases. CDR3 length: 15 residues. Trimming cost V 2 bases and J 2 bases; bases outside gene matches: 7. Germline lookup yields CDR1 SQVTM and CDR2 ANQGSEA. In DNA form, the CDR3 reads TGCAGCGTTGAATGGCGGGAGGGCAGTCCCTACGAGCAGTACTTC. Protein sequence: CSVEWREGSPYEQYF.

This clonotype was detected ten times or more. CDR3: CASSLAGQGNEKLFF. DNA for the CDR3: TGTGCCAGCAGCTTAGCGGGGCAGGGGAATGAAAAACTGTTTTTT. The chain joins TRBV7-6 to TRBJ1-4; D is possibly TRBD1 (6 bases). From germline, CDR1 is SGHVS and CDR2 FNYEAQ. The CDR3 is 15 residues long. The V and J ends lost 0 bases and 5 bases respectively, with 10 bases between them.

This clonotype was observed a handful of times. J is TRBJ2-3 and V is TRBV12-3 or TRBV12-4, with no clear D. CDR3 length: 13 residues. V was cut by 8 bases and J by 2 bases, with 11 bases left in between. The DNA for the CDR3 is TGTGCCAGCCGATACTGGGTCACAGATACGCAGTATTTT. It encodes CASRYWVTDTQYF.

The V and J genes are TRBV4-2 and TRBJ1-2; 7 nucleotides agree with TRBD1. The CDR3 spans 15 residues. The V segment lost 2 bases and the J segment 7 bases; nucleotides outside the gene matches: 10. CDR1 and CDR2 (germline): LGHNA, YNFKEQ. The CDR3 DNA follows: TGTGCCAGCAGCCAATCTCAGGGGACAGTCCTTGGCTACACCTTC. Translation gives CASSQSQGTVLGYTF.

This clonotype was seen more than once but under ten times. The chain has TRBV12-3 or TRBV12-4 and TRBJ2-1, with D possibly called TRBD1 or TRBD2 (5 bases each). V gave up 7 bases and J gave up 7 bases, with 17 bases separating them. The CDR3 is made up of 14 amino acids. CDR3 region: CASTVVGVGNEQFF. In DNA, the CDR3 is TGTGCCAGCACCGTCGTGGGGGTGGGGAATGAGCAGTTCTTC.

This clonotype was counted a single time. The chain employs TRBV4-2 and TRBJ2-5; TRBD1 matches 9 bases. The J segment lost 4 bases and the V segment lost 0 bases, leaving 3 bases of the junction unmatched. The CDR3 has 15 amino acids. The V gene's germline CDR1 is LGHNA and CDR2 YNFKEQ. Here the CDR3 reads CASSQEYRGPETQYF. The CDR3 DNA is TGTGCCAGCAGCCAAGAGTACAGGGGGCCAGAGACCCAGTACTTC.

The CDR3: CASSLVGGTPTERYGYTF. CDR3 nucleotide sequence: TGCGCCAGCAGCTTGGTAGGTGGGACACCCACTGAACGATATGGCTACACCTTC. The chain is built from TRBV5-1 and TRBJ1-2; a possible D gene is TRBD1 (6 bases). Trimming took off 0 bases at V and 5 bases at J, with 23 bases between the two ends. Germline CDR1 reads SGHRS; CDR2 reads YFSETQ. The CDR3 spans 18 residues.

V and J are TRBV6-5 and TRBJ1-2; D gene uncertain. CDR3 size: 13 residues. CDR1 is MNHEY, CDR2 SVGAGI, per germline. Trimming took off 2 bases at V and 2 bases at J, with 6 bases between the two ends. This chain's CDR3 is CASSYERNYGYTF. CDR3 coding DNA: TGTGCCAGCAGTTACGAAAGGAACTATGGCTACACCTTC.

The chain joins TRBV5-1 to TRBJ2-5; D remains unclear. The CDR3 has 12 amino acids. Per the germline V gene, CDR1 is SGHRS and CDR2 is YFSETQ. The germline V and J ends were trimmed by 4 bases and 2 bases, with 6 bases remaining between them. The CDR3 loop reads CASSVGQETQYF. The CDR3 DNA reads as TGCGCCAGCAGCGTGGGGCAAGAGACCCAGTACTTC.

This clonotype occurred many times. The CDR3, as DNA: TGTGCCAGCAGCCCTCAGGGGGCAACCCTTGGGCGCTATGGCTACACCTTC. Residues: CASSPQGATLGRYGYTF. The chain recombines TRBV3-1 with TRBJ1-2; 8 bases map to TRBD1. The V segment lost 4 bases and the J segment 4 bases; nucleotides outside the gene matches: 14. From germline, CDR1 is LGHDT and CDR2 YNNKEL (reference sequence). The CDR3 length is 17 residues. Looking up the rest from reference TRBV3-1 and TRBJ1-2 gives the full variable domain: DTAVSQTPKYLVTQMGNDKSIKCEQNLGHDTMYWYKQDSKKFLKIMFSYNNKELIINETVPNRFSPKSPDKAHLNLHINSLELGDSAVYFCASSPQGATLGRYGYTFGSGTRLTVV.

The chain couples TRBV15 to TRBJ2-3; 8 nucleotides line up with TRBD2. The CDR3 length is 14 residues. The V and J ends lost 7 bases and 6 bases, in that order; junction bases with no gene match: 9. The germline V gene has CDR1 LNHNV and CDR2 YYDKDF (reference sequence). DNA of the CDR3: TGTGCCACCAACCGCGGCAGCGGGAGCGATACGCAGTATTTT. It translates to CATNRGSGSDTQYF. Based on the CDR3 plus reference TRBV15 and TRBJ2-3, the full variable domain is DAMVIQNPRYQVTQFGKPVTLSCSQTLNHNVMYWYQQKSSQAPKLLFHYYDKDFNNEADTPDNFQSRRPNTSFCFLDIRSPGLGDTAMYLCATNRGSGSDTQYFGPGTRLTVL.

This clonotype came up a few times. The V call is TRBV7-2, the J call TRBJ1-5; no reliable D call. CDR3 size: 14 residues. Germline V CDR1 and CDR2: SGHTA, FQGNSA. The V and J ends lost 4 bases and 2 bases respectively, with 9 bases between them. The CDR3 bases are TGTGCCAGCAGCTCAGGAATGGGCAATCAGCCCCAGCATTTT. Translation: CASSSGMGNQPQHF.

This clonotype showed up just a few times. This rearrangement joins TRBV28 to TRBJ2-3; D gene unclear. Trimming cost V 3 bases and J 10 bases, with 11 bases left between them. Germline V CDR1 and CDR2: MDHEN, SYDVKM. The CDR3 runs 12 residues. The CDR3 bases are TGTGCCAGCAGTTTTGCTAGGATTGCGCAGTATTTT. Its translation: CASSFARIAQYF.

The chain links TRBV3-1 to TRBJ2-2; TRBD2 agrees at 7 bases. Losses at the gene ends were 1 base for V and 4 bases for J; bases not matched to a gene: 6. There are 16 residues in the CDR3. Germline V gives CDR1 LGHDT, CDR2 YNNKEL (reference sequence). The chain's CDR3 is CASSQVAGVTTGELFF. Written as DNA, the CDR3 is TGTGCCAGCAGCCAAGTTGCGGGGGTAACCACCGGGGAGCTGTTTTTT.

This chain uses TRBV11-2 with TRBJ2-3; no firm D call. The CDR3 has 15 residues. Germline CDR1 reads SGHAT; CDR2 reads FQNNGV. V was shortened by 1 base and J by 2 bases, with 10 bases between the two germline ends. CDR3 loop: CASSLAVGYTDTQYF. CDR3 nucleotides: TGTGCCAGCAGCTTAGCTGTGGGGTACACAGATACGCAGTATTTT.